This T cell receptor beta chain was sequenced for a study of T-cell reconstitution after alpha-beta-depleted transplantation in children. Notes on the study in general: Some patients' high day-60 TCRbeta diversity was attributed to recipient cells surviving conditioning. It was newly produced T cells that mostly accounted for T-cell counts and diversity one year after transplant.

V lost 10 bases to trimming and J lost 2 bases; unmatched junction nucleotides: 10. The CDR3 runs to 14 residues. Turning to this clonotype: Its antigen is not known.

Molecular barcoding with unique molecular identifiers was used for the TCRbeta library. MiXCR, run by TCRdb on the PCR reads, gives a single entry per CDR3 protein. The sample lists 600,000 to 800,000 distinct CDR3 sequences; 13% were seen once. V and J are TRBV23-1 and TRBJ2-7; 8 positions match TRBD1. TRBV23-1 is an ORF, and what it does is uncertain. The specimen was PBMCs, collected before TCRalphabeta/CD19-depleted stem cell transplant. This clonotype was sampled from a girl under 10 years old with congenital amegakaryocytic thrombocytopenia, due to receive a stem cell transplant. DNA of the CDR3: TGCGCCACCGACAGGGGAGTTTGGACCTACGAGCAGTACTTC. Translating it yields CATDRGVWTYEQYF.